The table lists the clone carrying this T cell receptor beta chain with many counts. What it binds is unknown. The V end lost 2 bases, the J end lost 8 bases, and 10 bases lay between the germline ends. Germline CDR1 MNHEY, CDR2 SMNVEV (reference sequence). The CDR3 covers 13 residues. This record comes from a study of breast tumors, draining lymph nodes, adjacent tissues. Findings of the study overall: Luminal-like breast cancer showed significantly higher tumor–nontumor repertoire similarity than basal-like. Compared with lymph nodes, tumors were less diverse; compared with nontumor tissue, more. Tumor T cell lymph node origin was a supported hypothesis, not proven.

One entry per CDR3 protein results from TCRdb running MiXCR on the multiplex PCR reads. The sample holds about 140,000 distinct CDR3 sequences, approximately 32% seen once. Samples came from axillary lymph nodes draining the breast cancer. This clonotype originated in a female donor with breast cancer. Some clones in this sample may be carry-over from other donors' samples. The chain recombines TRBV27 with TRBJ2-1; maybe TRBD2 (6 bases). The sequenced material came from axillary lymph node tissue. CDR3 in DNA: TGTGCCAGCAGTTTACTCGGGGGAGATGAGCAGTTCTTC. Translation: CASSLLGGDEQFF.